This paragraph reports one TCR beta chain. The antigen remains unidentified. This entry is derived from a study of OX40 agonist ivuxolimab in advanced cancers. Study at large: An agonistic anti-OX40 (CD134) antibody, ivuxolimab, was used to treat the patients. Study outcomes and limitations: Among the nonresponders, some also had low normalized T-cell clonal expansion. At 0.1 to 3.0 mg/kg, CD4+ and CD8+ blood T cells expanded clonally by week 6. CD8+ T cells (on average) carried more expanded clones than CD4+ T cells.

The assay was immunoSEQ multiplex PCR, and TCRdb's table has in-frame clones only and misses some. The profile shows approximately 64,000 clones, around 81% of them singletons. This TCR was recovered from an adult with an advanced solid tumor such as melanoma, head and neck, liver or kidney cancer. Source: CD4+ or CD8+ T cells sorted from blood, taken in a trial of the OX40 agonist ivuxolimab.

The CDR3 sequence is CASSPRPSGTFHNEQFF. The CDR3 nucleotides read TGTGCCAGCAGCCCGAGGCCCAGCGGGACCTTCCACAATGAGCAGTTCTTC. The chain couples TRBV7-8 to TRBJ2-1, with 7 bases lining up with TRBD2. The CDR3 is 17 residues long. CDR1 and CDR2 (germline): SGHVS, FQNEAQ. J was trimmed by 5 bases and V by 5 bases; bases with no gene match: 15.